One sample yielded the 11 T cell receptor beta chains listed below, sequenced in a study of siplizumab effects on memory and regulatory T cells. The method was immunoSEQ multiplex PCR; TCRdb's version includes in-frame clones alone and lacks a portion of them. The table includes around 97,000 clones, 85% to 95% detected once. The specimen sequenced was non-Treg CD4+ T cells sorted from blood. The receptors were gathered from a human donor in good health.

The V call is TRBV19, the J call TRBJ2-1, with D possibly TRBD1 on 5 matching bases. Deletions cut 3 bases from V and 1 base from J, with 10 bases between. The CDR3 is made up of 15 amino acids. The germline V gene encodes CDR1 LNHDA and CDR2 SQIVND (reference sequence). CDR3 in amino acids: CASSMGRGSYNEQFF. CDR3 DNA: TGTGCCAGTAGTATGGGTAGGGGATCCTACAATGAGCAGTTCTTC.

The chain has TRBV7-2 and TRBJ2-5; possibly TRBD1 or TRBD2 for D (5 bases each). The CDR3 sequence is 13 residues long. Germline V lookup: CDR1 SGHTA, CDR2 FQGNSA. Trimming stripped 1 base from V and 5 bases from J, with 8 bases between. CDR3 in amino acids: CASSLDRRETQYF. The CDR3 nucleotides read TGTGCCAGCAGCTTAGACAGGAGGGAGACCCAGTACTTC.

This clone has a handful of counts. The V and J genes are TRBV10-3 and TRBJ2-4; TRBD2 might be the D (6 bases). The germline CDR1 and CDR2 sequences are ENHRY and SYGVKD. Trimming shortened V by 6 bases and J by 0 bases, and 18 bases separated the two germline ends. This CDR3 is 17 amino acids long. The CDR3 region is CAISTGGPGLAKNIQYF. CDR3 in DNA: TGTGCCATCAGCACCGGGGGACCGGGACTAGCCAAAAACATTCAGTACTTC.

This clone was counted a single time. The rearrangement links TRBV21-1 to TRBJ1-5. TRBV21-1 is an annotated pseudogene. This CDR3 comprises 17 residues. Here the CDR3 reads CASSNLDEEYSNQPQHF. The CDR3 nucleotides are TGTGCCAGCAGCAACCTCGACGAGGAGTATAGCAATCAGCCCCAGCATTTT.

CDR3 protein: CASNRGASTDTQYF. CDR3 DNA: TGTGCCAGCAACCGGGGGGCTTCGACAGATACGCAGTATTTT. This rearrangement joins TRBV9 to TRBJ2-3, with TRBD2 as a possible D gene (7 bases). The CDR3 totals 14 residues. V dropped 6 bases and J dropped 3 bases, with 14 bases sitting between them. The germline V gene encodes CDR1 SGDLS and CDR2 YYNGEE.

The CDR3 loop reads CASSRLTSRGQPQHF. The CDR3 DNA reads as TGTGCCAGCAGCCGATTAACCAGCAGGGGCCAGCCCCAGCATTTT. The chain employs TRBV27 and TRBJ1-5; D may be TRBD1 (6 bases). The ends were cut back, 6 bases at V and 7 bases at J, with 19 bases in the middle. CDR1 is MNHEY, CDR2 SMNVEV, per germline (reference sequence). The CDR3 is made up of 15 amino acids.

The genes are TRBV27 and TRBJ1-1; D uncertain. The CDR3 has 21 amino acids. V was clipped by 4 bases and J by 0 bases, with 30 bases between them. Germline CDR1 MNHEY, CDR2 SMNVEV (reference sequence). The CDR3 nucleotides read TGTGCCAGCAGTTCTCAGCTTGGAGGTTTGGAGAAGGGCACTGTGAACACTGAAGCTTTCTTT. It specifies CASSSQLGGLEKGTVNTEAFF.

This rearrangement joins TRBV7-2 to TRBJ2-3; D unresolved. Germline V gene sequence: CDR1 SGHTA, CDR2 FQGNSA. Trimming pared 11 bases from V and 1 base from J, leaving 7 bases between. The CDR3 contains 11 residues. The CDR3 coding sequence is TGTGCCGGTGGGCGCACAGATACGCAGTATTTT. Translating gives CAGGRTDTQYF.

The V gene is TRBV6-5, the J gene TRBJ2-7; TRBD2 agrees at 7 bases. The CDR3 runs to 13 residues. V shed 6 bases, J shed 3 bases, and the junction held 5 bases outside the gene matches. Germline-derived CDR1 and CDR2 are MNHEY and SVGAGI. The CDR3 bases are TGTGCCAGCAGGCGCGGGGGAATCTACGAGCAGTACTTC. It specifies CASRRGGIYEQYF.

The chain uses TRBV27 and TRBJ1-2; 8 bases match TRBD1. From germline, CDR1 is MNHEY and CDR2 SMNVEV (reference sequence). V lost 6 bases, J lost 3 bases, and 24 bases stayed unmatched. The CDR3 has 20 amino acids. The CDR3 protein is CASRSFQGIVPAGGYYGYTF. Here the CDR3 DNA reads TGTGCCAGCAGAAGTTTCCAAGGGATCGTTCCGGCAGGGGGCTACTATGGCTACACCTTC.

The gene calls are TRBV6-5 and TRBJ2-7; D is perhaps TRBD1 (6 bases). This CDR3 spans 14 amino acids. The V and J ends lost 5 bases and 6 bases respectively, with 17 bases between them. Germline V gene sequence: CDR1 MNHEY, CDR2 SVGAGI. CDR3 in amino acids: CASSDRTPRREQYF. Here the CDR3 DNA reads TGTGCCAGCAGTGACAGGACTCCTCGGCGCGAGCAGTACTTC.